Listed here are 27 T cell receptor beta chains from one sample, sequenced in a study of cytomegalovirus exposure and HLA in healthy donors. The PCR employed 60 Vbeta primers together with 13 Jbeta primers. Produced via immunoSEQ multiplex PCR; TCRdb's table is partial and in-frame only. The sample has 150,000 or so clones; around 82% are singletons. Source material: PBMCs. The receptors were sampled from a man in his fifties or sixties in good health and CMV-seronegative.

This chain links TRBV29-1 with TRBJ1-1; D ambiguous. Trimming removed 7 bases at V and 1 base at J, with 13 bases between. This CDR3 contains 13 residues. The germline V gene has CDR1 SQVTM and CDR2 ANQGSEA. The CDR3 DNA reads as TGCAGCGCTTGTTACGGCGGGAACACTGAAGCTTTCTTT. Its translation is CSACYGGNTEAFF.

This clone was recorded only once. At one boundary the junction diverges from the germline segment, which might be a read error. Here the CDR3 reads CTWSARAAEQYF. CDR3 DNA: TGTACCTGGAGTGCTAGAGCCGCCGAGCAGTACTTC. The chain employs TRBV30 and TRBJ2-7; D is undetermined. The germline V gene encodes CDR1 GTSNPN and CDR2 SVGIG (reference sequence). The CDR3 loop spans 12 amino acids.

The V gene is TRBV27, the J gene TRBJ2-7; D is undetermined. The CDR3 totals 14 residues. Germline CDR1 and CDR2: MNHEY and SMNVEV (reference sequence). V lost 5 bases, J lost 2 bases, and 13 bases lay in between. CDR3 amino acids: CASSLVPVPYEQYF. In nucleotides, the CDR3 is TGTGCCAGCAGTCTGGTGCCGGTGCCCTACGAGCAGTACTTC.

The V and J genes are TRBV5-1 and TRBJ1-2; D not resolved. The CDR3 sequence is 14 residues long. The germline V gene encodes CDR1 SGHRS and CDR2 YFSETQ. Trimming took off 0 bases at V and 4 bases at J, with 10 bases between the two ends. The CDR3 DNA follows: TGCGCCAGCAGCTTGGAGCACGCCCGCTATGGCTACACCTTC. It specifies CASSLEHARYGYTF.

This clone turned up a few times. J is TRBJ2-3 and V is TRBV5-6, with D unclear. The V end lost 1 base, the J end lost 0 bases, and 9 bases lay between the germline ends. The CDR3 runs 15 residues. The germline V gene encodes CDR1 SGHDT and CDR2 YYEEEE. CDR3 sequence: CASSLRGTSTDTQYF. In DNA form, the CDR3 reads TGTGCCAGCAGCTTGCGCGGAACAAGCACAGATACGCAGTATTTT.

The rearrangement links TRBV6-5 to TRBJ2-1, with 9 bases that match TRBD1. V shed 4 bases, J shed 7 bases, and the junction held 5 bases outside the gene matches. This CDR3 contains 14 residues. The germline CDR1 and CDR2 sequences are MNHEY and SVGAGI. The CDR3 coding sequence is TGTGCCAGCAGTTGGGACAGGGCAGGGAATGAGCAGTTCTTC. Its protein product is CASSWDRAGNEQFF.

This chain links TRBV11-3 with TRBJ2-1, with 9 bases lining up with TRBD2. The CDR3 contains 17 residues. The V gene's germline CDR1 is SGHNT and CDR2 YENEEA. The ends lost 1 base at V and 1 base at J; junction bases unmatched: 5. The DNA of the CDR3 is TGTGCCAGCAGCTTAGTGTGGCTAGCGGGGTCCTACAATGAGCAGTTCTTC. It yields the protein CASSLVWLAGSYNEQFF.

The chain is built from TRBV5-4 and TRBJ1-2; 11 bases agree with TRBD1. Germline V lookup: CDR1 SGHNT, CDR2 YYREEE (reference sequence). CDR3 length equals 16 residues. V lost 6 bases and J lost 8; bases outside the gene matches: 15. As DNA, the CDR3 is TGTGCCAGCACCCTGGGGGGACAGGGGGAAATTAAAGGCTACACCTTC. Residues: CASTLGGQGEIKGYTF.

The chain joins TRBV4-2 to TRBJ2-5, with TRBD2 matching 8 bases. V dropped 3 bases and J dropped 0; count of bases not matched to a gene: 15. Germline loops: CDR1 LGHNA, CDR2 YNFKEQ. The CDR3 runs 19 residues. The CDR3 nucleotides are TGTGCCAGCAGCCACGGGAGCGGGGGCCTTCAACAGTACCAAGAGACCCAGTACTTC. Translated: CASSHGSGGLQQYQETQYF.

Written as DNA, the CDR3 is TGTGCCAGCTCACCACAAGTTTTGGGACAGGCTCCCGGCGAGCAGTACTTC. This codes for CASSPQVLGQAPGEQYF. This chain connects TRBV18 to TRBJ2-7; TRBD1 matches 8 bases. The J segment lost 6 bases and the V segment lost 1 base, leaving 14 bases of the junction unmatched. CDR1 and CDR2 (germline): KGHSH, LQKENI. The CDR3 is made up of 17 amino acids.

The V gene is TRBV7-6, the J gene TRBJ1-1, with a tentative D call TRBD1 (6 bases). CDR1 is SGHVS, CDR2 FNYEAQ, per germline. V was pared by 3 bases and J by 10 bases, with 15 bases between. CDR3 size: 13 residues. Here the CDR3 reads CASSLGQGSRAFF. CDR3 sequence (DNA): TGTGCCAGCAGCTTGGGCCAGGGGTCGAGAGCTTTCTTT.

This chain joins TRBV5-1 and TRBJ2-3; D call uncertain. Trimming left V 2 bases short and J 3 bases short, with 7 bases between. The CDR3 is made up of 13 amino acids. The germline V gene encodes CDR1 SGHRS and CDR2 YFSETQ. CDR3 loop: CASSLGETDTQYF. CDR3 in DNA: TGCGCCAGCAGCTTAGGAGAAACAGATACGCAGTATTTT.

The chain recombines TRBV16 with TRBJ2-5, with a tentative D call TRBD1 (5 bases). The CDR3 is 14 residues long. Trimming pared 1 base from V and 2 bases from J, leaving 8 bases between. Germline loops: CDR1 KGHSY, CDR2 FQNENV. CDR3 in amino acids: CASSQFRQQETQYF. The CDR3 DNA sequence: TGTGCCAGCAGCCAATTCAGACAGCAAGAGACCCAGTACTTC.

The rearrangement joins TRBV7-9 to TRBJ1-2, with no clear D. The CDR3 covers 15 residues. CDR1 is SEHNR and CDR2 is FQNEAQ in the germline V gene (reference sequence). Trimming removed 0 bases at V and 4 bases at J, with 12 bases between. This CDR3 reads CASSLAPFGLYGYTF. CDR3 coding DNA: TGTGCCAGCAGCTTAGCCCCCTTTGGACTCTATGGCTACACCTTC.

The chain recombines TRBV2 with TRBJ1-3; D ambiguous. The CDR3 has 14 amino acids. The germline V gene encodes CDR1 SNHLY and CDR2 FYNNEI. The germline V and J ends were trimmed by 1 base and 2 bases, with 6 bases remaining between them. CDR3 bases: TGTGCCAGCAGTGAAGACGGGACTGGAAACACCATATATTTT. Translation: CASSEDGTGNTIYF.

The chain recombines TRBV10-2 with TRBJ2-1, with no clear D. This CDR3 contains 13 residues. V shed 6 bases and J shed 9 bases, with 15 bases lying between them. Germline V gene data show CDR1 as WSHSY and CDR2 as SAAADI. The CDR3 sequence: CASRPKPPGEQFF. DNA for the CDR3: TGCGCCAGCAGGCCAAAACCACCGGGTGAGCAGTTCTTC.

The chain employs TRBV5-4 and TRBJ2-7, with 12 positions matching TRBD2. Germline assignment: CDR1 SGHNT and CDR2 YYREEE (reference sequence). V was clipped by 3 bases and J by 7 bases; unmatched bases: 8. The CDR3 totals 15 residues. CDR3 sequence reads: CASSSASGRAGEQYF. The CDR3 nucleotides read TGTGCCAGCAGCTCCGCTAGCGGGAGGGCGGGGGAGCAGTACTTC.

The chain recombines TRBV7-8 with TRBJ1-2; 8 bases line up with TRBD1. Losses at the gene ends were 2 bases for V and 4 bases for J; bases not matched to a gene: 3. CDR1 is SGHVS, CDR2 FQNEAQ, per germline. The CDR3 sequence is 14 residues long. The CDR3 sequence is CASSLQGAGYGYTF. CDR3 bases: TGTGCCAGCAGCTTACAGGGGGCCGGCTATGGCTACACCTTC.

The J gene is TRBJ1-4, the V gene TRBV5-5, with 8 bases that match TRBD1. This CDR3 comprises 15 residues. Trimming cost V 4 bases and J 6 bases; bases outside gene matches: 8. CDR1 and CDR2 from the germline V gene are SGHKS and YYEKEE (reference sequence). CDR3 sequence: CASSQGAQGHEKLFF. CDR3 DNA sequence: TGTGCCAGCAGCCAGGGGGCACAGGGCCATGAAAAACTGTTTTTT.

The chain combines TRBV7-2 with TRBJ1-6; no definite D call. Between the trimmed V and J ends, which lost 4 bases and 7 bases, there was a span of 14 bases. CDR1 is SGHTA, CDR2 FQGNSA, per germline. This CDR3 has 15 residues. The CDR3 loop is CASSYRAGRNSPLHF. The CDR3 DNA is TGTGCCAGCAGCTATCGGGCGGGCAGGAATTCACCCCTCCACTTT.

The CDR3 loop is CASRRVAKNIQYF. The CDR3 coding sequence is TGTGCCAGCAGGCGGGTAGCCAAAAACATTCAGTACTTC. V usage is TRBV9 and J usage is TRBJ2-4, with D perhaps TRBD2 (5 bases). Germline V gene sequence: CDR1 SGDLS, CDR2 YYNGEE. V dropped 5 bases and J dropped 0 bases, with 6 bases sitting between them. This CDR3 is 13 amino acids long. Supplemented by reference TRBV9 and TRBJ2-4, the full variable domain reads DSGVTQTPKHLITATGQRVTLRCSPRSGDLSVYWYQQSLDQGLQFLIQYYNGEERAKGNILERFSAQQFPDLHSELNLSSLELGDSALYFCASRRVAKNIQYFGAGTRLSVL.

The gene calls are TRBV11-2 and TRBJ1-6; D perhaps matches TRBD1 (6 bases). Germline lookup yields CDR1 SGHAT and CDR2 FQNNGV. Trimming took 2 bases from V and 5 from J, leaving 7 bases between them. This CDR3 has 14 residues. The CDR3 region has the DNA TGTGCCAGCAGCTTACGGACAGATAATTCACCCCTCCACTTT. Its translation is CASSLRTDNSPLHF.

The chain has TRBV5-4 and TRBJ1-2; D possibly corresponds to TRBD1 (5 bases). The CDR3 is 16 residues long. Trimming cost V 0 bases and J 0 bases, with 12 bases left between them. In germline, CDR1 is SGHNT, CDR2 YYREEE (reference sequence). DNA of the CDR3: TGTGCCAGCAGCTTGGCCGGGGGATACTCTAACTATGGCTACACCTTC. Amino acid sequence: CASSLAGGYSNYGYTF.

As to this clone: Mismatch with germline at one junction end may stem from a read error. The chain has TRBV6-1 and TRBJ2-7; the D gene is possibly TRBD2 (6 bases). The length of the CDR3 is 15 residues. Germline CDR1 MNHNS, CDR2 SASEGT. The CDR3 reads CASSEEPGAAYEQHF. The CDR3 region has the DNA TGTGCCAGCAGTGAAGAGCCGGGAGCCGCCTACGAGCAGCACTTC.

The gene calls are TRBV20-1 and TRBJ2-2; D remains unclear. The length of the CDR3 is 11 residues. Germline values: CDR1 DFQATT, CDR2 SNEGSKA (reference sequence). Trimming shortened V by 6 bases and J by 4 bases, and 6 bases separated the two germline ends. Here the CDR3 DNA reads TGCAGTGCACTCTCCACCGGGGAGCTGTTTTTT. It is translated as CSALSTGELFF.

CDR3 sequence (DNA): TGTGCCTGGAGTGCGTGGGGGGGCGGCACAGATACGCAGTATTTT. Its translation is CAWSAWGGGTDTQYF. This sequence joins TRBV30 and TRBJ2-3; D is possibly TRBD2 (7 bases). Trimming removed 1 base from V and 1 base from J, with 12 bases in between. CDR3 length: 15 amino acids. CDR1 is GTSNPN and CDR2 is SVGIG in the germline V gene (reference sequence).

This clone occurred once. The chain combines TRBV2 with TRBJ2-2; the D gene is possibly TRBD2 (6 bases). The CDR3 loop spans 18 amino acids. CDR1 and CDR2 from the germline V gene are SNHLY and FYNNEI. With 6 bases removed from V and 4 bases from J, the gap between germline ends came to 24 bases. CDR3: CASRKLMGGGAVTGELFF. In DNA, the CDR3 is TGTGCCAGCAGGAAATTGATGGGAGGAGGGGCGGTCACCGGGGAGCTGTTTTTT. Full variable domain (missing parts from reference TRBV2 and TRBJ2-2): EPEVTQTPSHQVTQMGQEVILRCVPISNHLYFYWYRQILGQKVEFLVSFYNNEISEKSEIFDDQFSVERPDGSNFTLKIRSTKLEDSAMYFCASRKLMGGGAVTGELFFGEGSRLTVL.